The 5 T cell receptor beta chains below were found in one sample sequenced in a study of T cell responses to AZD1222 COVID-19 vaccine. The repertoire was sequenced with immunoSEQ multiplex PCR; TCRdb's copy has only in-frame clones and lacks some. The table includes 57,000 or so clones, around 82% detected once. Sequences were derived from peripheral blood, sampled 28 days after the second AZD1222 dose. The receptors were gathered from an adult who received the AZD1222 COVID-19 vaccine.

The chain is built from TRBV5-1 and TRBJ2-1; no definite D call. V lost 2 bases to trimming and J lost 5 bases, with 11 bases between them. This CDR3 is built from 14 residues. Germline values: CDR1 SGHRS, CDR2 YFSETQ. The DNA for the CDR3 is TGCGCCAGCAGCTTTACCCCTGCGAACAATGAGCAGTTCTTC. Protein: CASSFTPANNEQFF. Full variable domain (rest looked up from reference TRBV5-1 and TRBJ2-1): KAGVTQTPRYLIKTRGQQVTLSCSPISGHRSVSWYQQTPGQGLQFLFEYFSETQRNKGNFPGRFSGRQFSNSRSEMNVSTLELGDSALYLCASSFTPANNEQFFGPGTRLTVL.

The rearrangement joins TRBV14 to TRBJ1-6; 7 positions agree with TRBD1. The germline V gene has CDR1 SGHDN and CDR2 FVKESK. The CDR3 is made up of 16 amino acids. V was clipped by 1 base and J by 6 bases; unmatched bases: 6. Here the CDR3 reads CASSQGTGQINSPLHF. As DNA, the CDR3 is TGTGCCAGCAGCCAAGGGACGGGACAGATTAATTCACCCCTCCACTTT.

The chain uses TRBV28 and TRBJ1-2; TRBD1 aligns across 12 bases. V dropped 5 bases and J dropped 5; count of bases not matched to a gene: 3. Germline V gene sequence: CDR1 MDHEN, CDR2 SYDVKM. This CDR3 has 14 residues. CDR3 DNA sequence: TGTGCCAGCAGTCCGGGACAGGGGGCATATGGCTACACCTTC. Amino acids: CASSPGQGAYGYTF.

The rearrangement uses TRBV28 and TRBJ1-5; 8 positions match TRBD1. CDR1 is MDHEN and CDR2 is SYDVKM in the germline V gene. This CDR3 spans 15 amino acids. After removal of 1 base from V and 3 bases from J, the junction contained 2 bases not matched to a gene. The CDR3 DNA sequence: TGTGCCAGCAGTTTATCAGGGGGCCCCAATCAGCCCCAGCATTTT. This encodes CASSLSGGPNQPQHF.

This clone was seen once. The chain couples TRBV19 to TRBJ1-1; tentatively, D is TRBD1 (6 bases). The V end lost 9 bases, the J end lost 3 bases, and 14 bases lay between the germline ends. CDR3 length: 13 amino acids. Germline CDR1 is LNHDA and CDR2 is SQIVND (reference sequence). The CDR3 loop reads CASGVKGDTEAFF. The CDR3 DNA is TGTGCCAGCGGAGTGAAGGGGGACACTGAAGCTTTCTTT.